The 2 T cell receptor beta chains below all came from one sample that was sequenced in a study of T cell changes during pregnancy in multiple sclerosis. Libraries were prepared by immunoSEQ multiplex PCR; TCRdb keeps only in-frame clonotypes and omits some of them. The data contain about 83,000 clones, about 95% of them singletons. Sequenced here: peripheral blood, sampled in the second trimester of pregnancy. The receptors here all came from a female donor with multiple sclerosis, enrolled in a pregnancy study.

The rearrangement links TRBV6-9 to TRBJ1-5; 11 nucleotides agree with TRBD1. Trimming removed 3 bases from V and 0 bases from J; junction bases left unmatched: 10. The CDR3 consists of 19 residues. Germline V gene data show CDR1 as MNHGY and CDR2 as SVAAGI. The CDR3 spells CASSYPGQGGKYSNQPQHF. The CDR3 DNA sequence: TGTGCCAGCAGTTACCCGGGACAGGGGGGAAAGTATAGCAATCAGCCCCAGCATTTT.

V is TRBV30 and J is TRBJ2-5; D may be TRBD2 (6 bases). Germline-derived CDR1 and CDR2 are GTSNPN and SVGIG (reference sequence). V was pared by 0 bases and J by 5 bases, with 10 bases between. The CDR3 covers 13 residues. CDR3 DNA: TGTGCCTGGAGTGTTGGAGGGCGGGAGACCCAGTACTTC. It is translated as CAWSVGGRETQYF.